Listed below are T cell receptor beta chains from one sample, sequenced in a study of CD4+ T cells in melanoma. The repertoire was sequenced with immunoSEQ multiplex PCR; TCRdb's copy has only in-frame clones and lacks some. This table holds 40,000 to 50,000 clones, approximately 92% found once. Sample: peripheral blood. These receptor sequences come from a human donor with melanoma. Both conserved end residues are part of each CDR3. D genes are given only for firm matches. Only part of the rows carry a size: once, few, many, or a class if the clone is expanded.

V gene,J gene,clone size,D gene,CDR3 DNA,CDR3 protein
TRBV14,TRBJ1-2,-,-,TGTGCCAGCAGCCAAGATTTCGGGGGCGGCTACACCTTC,CASSQDFGGGYTF
TRBV5-4,TRBJ1-1,medium-sized,TRBD1,TGTGCCAGCAGCTTGAATACAGGGGGAAGTACTGAAGCTTTCTTT,CASSLNTGGSTEAFF
TRBV7-3,TRBJ2-2,-,-,TGTGCCAGCAGCCGGGGCAGGGAGTTTGGGGAGCTGTTTTTT,CASSRGREFGELFF
TRBV11-2,TRBJ2-5,-,-,TGTGCCAGCAGCTTAGGGGAGACCCAGTACTTC,CASSLGETQYF
TRBV4-1,TRBJ2-2,-,TRBD2,TGCGCCAGCAGCCAAGGGTTGGGACTAGCGGCCCACCGGGAGCTGTTTTTT,CASSQGLGLAAHRELFF
TRBV4-1,TRBJ1-2,-,TRBD1,TGCGCCAGCAGGTACAAGGGACAGTCTCGCTACACCTTC,CASRYKGQSRYTF
TRBV7-9,TRBJ1-1,-,-,TGTGCCAGCAGCTTAGCCGGAGGAGCGAAGGGCACTGAAGCTTTCTTT,CASSLAGGAKGTEAFF
TRBV15,TRBJ2-5,once,TRBD2,TGTGCCACCAGCAGAAGAGGACTAGAGGAGACCCAGTACTTC,CATSRRGLEETQYF
TRBV29-1,TRBJ2-6,-,-,TGCAGCGTTTGCATACAAAGTCGGGCCAACGTCCTGACTTTC,CSVCIQSRANVLTF
TRBV25-1,TRBJ1-3,few,-,TGTGCCAGCAGTGAGAAGTGGGGAGCTGGAAACACCATATATTTT,CASSEKWGAGNTIYF
TRBV5-6,TRBJ1-2,-,TRBD1,TGTGCCAGCAGCAGGGACAGTAACTATGGCTACACCTTC,CASSRDSNYGYTF
TRBV5-1,TRBJ2-7,once,-,TGCGCCAGCAGCTTGGTGAAAGCGACAGGCAGCTCCTACGAGCAGTACTTC,CASSLVKATGSSYEQYF
TRBV30,TRBJ1-1,-,TRBD1,TGTGCCTGGAGCCGGGACAGGGCGAGAGCTTTCTTT,CAWSRDRARAFF
TRBV5-8,TRBJ2-7,-,-,TGTGCCAGCAGCTTGAAGTTGGGGTTTTACGAGCAGTACTTC,CASSLKLGFYEQYF
TRBV28,TRBJ2-3,-,-,TGTGCCAGCAGTCGGCAGGGTTTCGGGATGACTCATACGCAGTATTTT,CASSRQGFGMTHTQYF
TRBV15,TRBJ2-5,-,-,TGTGCCACCAGCAGAGTCGCAGAGACCCAGTACTTC,CATSRVAETQYF
TRBV6-5,TRBJ1-2,-,-,TGTGCCAGCAGTTACCGCACAGGGTATGGCTACACCTTC,CASSYRTGYGYTF
TRBV7-6,TRBJ1-1,-,-,TGTGCCAGCAGGGAACGGATGAACACTGAAGCTTTCTTT,CASRERMNTEAFF
TRBV30,TRBJ2-3,-,TRBD2,TGTGCCTGGAGAACCCCGCTAGCGGGGGGGCAAGATACGCAGTATTTT,CAWRTPLAGGQDTQYF
TRBV6-5,TRBJ1-5,-,-,TGTGCCAGCAGTTTTGCAGAGGGCAATCAGCCCCAGCATTTT,CASSFAEGNQPQHF
TRBV30,TRBJ1-3,-,-,TGTGCCTGGAGTGTCGGGCAGCTGAACACCATATATTTT,CAWSVGQLNTIYF
TRBV6-5,TRBJ2-2,-,TRBD1,TGTGCCAGCCCAGGGACAGGGAACACCGGGGAGCTGTTTTTT,CASPGTGNTGELFF
TRBV30,TRBJ2-7,medium-sized,-,TGTGCCTGGACGGGGAGCTCCTACGAGCAGTACTTC,CAWTGSSYEQYF
TRBV28,TRBJ2-5,-,-,TGTGCCACCTCCAGTATAGGGGAAGAGACCCAGTACTTC,CATSSIGEETQYF
TRBV18,TRBJ1-6,-,-,TGTGCCAGCTCACCACCGAGCCAGGCGGGTTCACCCCTCCACTTT,CASSPPSQAGSPLHF
TRBV7-2,TRBJ1-5,-,TRBD1,TGTGCCAGCAGCTTACAGGGGGGAGGCAATCAGCCCCAGCATTTT,CASSLQGGGNQPQHF
TRBV13,TRBJ1-4,-,-,TGTGCCAGCAGCTATGGGAAGGGGGTGAATGAAAAACTGTTTTTT,CASSYGKGVNEKLFF
TRBV21-1,TRBJ2-2,-,-,TGTGCCAGCAGGGGACAGGGAACCGGGGAGCTGTTTTTT,CASRGQGTGELFF
TRBV5-1,TRBJ2-7,-,TRBD2,TGCGCCAGCAGCTTGGTGAGCGGGGGCGGCTACGAGCAGTACTTC,CASSLVSGGGYEQYF
TRBV6-5,TRBJ2-5,-,-,TGTGCCAGCAGCTCCCGGGCTGCTCGAGAGACCCAGTACTTC,CASSSRAARETQYF
TRBV13,TRBJ2-5,-,-,TGTGCCAGCAGCTTTGAAAGGGGGGAGACCCAGTACTTC,CASSFERGETQYF
TRBV28,TRBJ1-6,-,TRBD1,TGTGCCAGCAGTCCCGAGGGACAGGGAGATTCACCCCTCCACTTT,CASSPEGQGDSPLHF
TRBV5-1,TRBJ1-2,-,-,TGCGCCAGCAGCCTCGAATCGGGCTATGGCTACACCTTC,CASSLESGYGYTF
TRBV6-5,TRBJ2-5,-,TRBD1,TGTGCCAGCAGTCCGGGACAGGGTTACGAGACCCAGTACTTC,CASSPGQGYETQYF
TRBV28,TRBJ1-2,many,-,TGTGCCAGCAGGAAACTCATAGGGGAACAAAACTATGGCTACACCTTC,CASRKLIGEQNYGYTF
TRBV4-2,TRBJ1-2,few,-,TGTGCCAGCAGCCAAGAACCGAAAGTCAGATACACCTTC,CASSQEPKVRYTF
TRBV15,TRBJ2-2,-,-,TGTGCCACCAGCAGACCCGTAACTGACAGCTCCGGGGAGCTGTTTTTT,CATSRPVTDSSGELFF
TRBV27,TRBJ2-1,-,TRBD2,TGTGCCAGCAGTCCCGGGACTAGCGGCTCCTACAATGAGCAGTTCTTC,CASSPGTSGSYNEQFF
TRBV5-1,TRBJ2-7,-,TRBD1,TGCGCCAGCAGTCGGACAGGGAACTACGAGCAGTACTTC,CASSRTGNYEQYF
TRBV6-1,TRBJ2-5,-,-,TGTGCCAGCAGTGCGTGGGAGACCCAGTACTTC,CASSAWETQYF
TRBV27,TRBJ1-3,once,-,TGTGCCAGCAGTTCTGGAAACACCATATATTTT,CASSSGNTIYF
TRBV7-9,TRBJ2-5,-,-,TGTGCCAGCAGCCCCCCCGCGGGGATGGGGGAGACCCAGTACTTC,CASSPPAGMGETQYF
TRBV9,TRBJ1-1,-,-,TGTGCCAGCAGCCCCACAGGGATCAACACTGAAGCTTTCTTT,CASSPTGINTEAFF
TRBV5-6,TRBJ2-1,-,-,TGTGCCAGCAGCCTGAGGGCCCGAGGGAAGTTCTTC,CASSLRARGKFF
TRBV27,TRBJ1-2,-,-,TGTGCCAGCAGTTTTTCGGGTCAGAAGGGCTACACCTTC,CASSFSGQKGYTF
TRBV7-9,TRBJ1-5,-,-,TGTGCCAGCAGCTTAGGAGGCCTGAGCAATCAGCCCCAGCATTTT,CASSLGGLSNQPQHF
TRBV19,TRBJ2-6,-,-,TGTGCCAGTGGAACTATCCGCAGGGAAAGCGGGGCCAACGTCCTGACTTTC,CASGTIRRESGANVLTF
TRBV9,TRBJ1-1,-,-,TGTGCCAGCAGCTCTCAGGGGCGCATGAACACTGAAGCTTTCTTT,CASSSQGRMNTEAFF
TRBV7-9,TRBJ1-2,-,-,TGTGCCAGCAGCTTTCTCCTAATTGGTAGCTATGGCTACACCTTC,CASSFLLIGSYGYTF
TRBV6-1,TRBJ2-1,-,-,TGTGCCAGCAGAGCCGTTTACAATGAGCAGTTCTTC,CASRAVYNEQFF
TRBV28,TRBJ2-3,-,-,TGTGCCAGCAATAATCAGGGTCCAGATACGCAGTATTTT,CASNNQGPDTQYF
TRBV6-6,TRBJ1-5,-,-,TGTGCCAGCAGTTATGCGAGTGGCGTGCAGCCCCAGCATTTT,CASSYASGVQPQHF
TRBV5-6,TRBJ2-5,-,-,TGTGCCAGCAGCTTGGTCGGGTCAGGGACCGAGACCCAGTACTTC,CASSLVGSGTETQYF
TRBV7-2,TRBJ1-5,-,-,TGTGCCAGCAGCCGGAGGGCGGGGAGCAATCAGCCCCAGCATTTT,CASSRRAGSNQPQHF
TRBV5-6,TRBJ1-5,-,-,TGTGCCAGCAGCTCAGTAAGCCAGCCCCAGCATTTT,CASSSVSQPQHF